This T cell receptor (beta chain) emerged from a study of blood T cell repertoires in COVID-19. Study summary: PBMCs, B-cell-depleted T cells, or T cells provided the cDNA or gDNA that made up the material.

The CDR3 loop spans 16 amino acids. From germline, CDR1 is SQVTM and CDR2 ANQGSEA. V shed 8 bases and J 3 bases; nucleotides not matched to a gene: 15. This table comes from immunoSEQ multiplex PCR, and its TCRdb copy is limited to in-frame clones, with some not included. The data hold some 300,000 clones, with about 90% observed a single time. This TCR came from a woman aged 25 to 39 who had recovered from COVID-19. Sequencing input: PBMCs or T cells enriched from blood (not recorded which). V and J are TRBV29-1 and TRBJ2-7, with 11 bases lining up with TRBD1. Here the CDR3 reads CSIPRAGTGGLYEQYF. CDR3 nucleotides: TGCAGCATCCCACGGGCCGGGACAGGGGGTCTCTACGAGCAGTACTTC.